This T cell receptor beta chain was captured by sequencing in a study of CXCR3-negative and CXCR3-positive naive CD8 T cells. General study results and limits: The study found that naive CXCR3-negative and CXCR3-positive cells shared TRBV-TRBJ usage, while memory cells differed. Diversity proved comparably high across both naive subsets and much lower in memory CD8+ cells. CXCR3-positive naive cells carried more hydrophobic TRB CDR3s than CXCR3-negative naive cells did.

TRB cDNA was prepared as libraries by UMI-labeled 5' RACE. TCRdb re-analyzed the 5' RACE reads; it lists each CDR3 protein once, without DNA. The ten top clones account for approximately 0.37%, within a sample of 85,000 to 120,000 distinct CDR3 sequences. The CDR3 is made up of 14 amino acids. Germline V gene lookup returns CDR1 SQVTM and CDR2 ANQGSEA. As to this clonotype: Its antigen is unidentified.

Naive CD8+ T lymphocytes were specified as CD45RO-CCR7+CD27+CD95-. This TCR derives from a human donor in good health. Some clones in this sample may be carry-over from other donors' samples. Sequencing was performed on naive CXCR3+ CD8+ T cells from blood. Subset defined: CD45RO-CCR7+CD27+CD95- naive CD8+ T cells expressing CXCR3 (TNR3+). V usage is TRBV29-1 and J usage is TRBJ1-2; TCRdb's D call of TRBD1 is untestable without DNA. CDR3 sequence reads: CSVERDTLNYGYTF.